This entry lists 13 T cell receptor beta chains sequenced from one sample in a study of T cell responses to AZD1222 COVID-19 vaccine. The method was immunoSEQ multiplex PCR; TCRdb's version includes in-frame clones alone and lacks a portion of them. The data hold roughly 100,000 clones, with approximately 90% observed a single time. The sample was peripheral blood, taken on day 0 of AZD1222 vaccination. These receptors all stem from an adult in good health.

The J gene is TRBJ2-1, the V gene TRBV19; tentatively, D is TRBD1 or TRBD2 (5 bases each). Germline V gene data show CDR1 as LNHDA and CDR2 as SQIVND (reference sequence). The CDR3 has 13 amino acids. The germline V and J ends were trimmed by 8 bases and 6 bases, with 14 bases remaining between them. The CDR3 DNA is TGTGCCAGTGAGGGGATGCGCCCCAATGAGCAGTTCTTC. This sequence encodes CASEGMRPNEQFF.

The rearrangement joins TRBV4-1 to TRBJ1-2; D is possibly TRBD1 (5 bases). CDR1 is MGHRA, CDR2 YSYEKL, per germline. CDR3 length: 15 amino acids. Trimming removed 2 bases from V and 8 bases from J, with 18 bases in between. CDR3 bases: TGCGCCAGCAGCCAACCTACGGGGCCGGGGAGAGGCTACACCTTC. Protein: CASSQPTGPGRGYTF.

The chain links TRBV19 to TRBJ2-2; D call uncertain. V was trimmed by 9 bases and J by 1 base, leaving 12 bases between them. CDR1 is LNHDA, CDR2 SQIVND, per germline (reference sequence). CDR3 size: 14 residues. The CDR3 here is CASRRQMNTGELFF. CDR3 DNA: TGTGCCAGCCGGCGGCAGATGAACACCGGGGAGCTGTTTTTT.

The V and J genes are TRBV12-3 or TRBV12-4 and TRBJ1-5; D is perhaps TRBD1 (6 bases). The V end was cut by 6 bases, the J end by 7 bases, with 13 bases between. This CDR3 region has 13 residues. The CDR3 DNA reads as TGTGCCAGCAGGACAGGATTCAGCCAGCCCCAGCATTTT. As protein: CASRTGFSQPQHF.

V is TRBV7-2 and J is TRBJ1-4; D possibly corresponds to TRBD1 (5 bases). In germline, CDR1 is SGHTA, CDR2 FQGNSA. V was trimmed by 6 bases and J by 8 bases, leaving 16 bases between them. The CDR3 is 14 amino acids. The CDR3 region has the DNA TGTGCCAGCAGTCGAGGGCAGGGCTCCGAAAAACTGTTTTTT. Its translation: CASSRGQGSEKLFF.

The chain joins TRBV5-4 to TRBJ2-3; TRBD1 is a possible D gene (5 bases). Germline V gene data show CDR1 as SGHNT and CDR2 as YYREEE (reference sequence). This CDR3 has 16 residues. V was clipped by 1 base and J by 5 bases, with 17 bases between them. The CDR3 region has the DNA TGTGCCAGCAGCTTGCCGAGGACACCCGGCGGAGATACGCAGTATTTT. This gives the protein CASSLPRTPGGDTQYF.

The CDR3 nucleotides read TGTGCCAGCAGCGTAGCTGGACTAGCGGGGGAACATGAGCAGTTCTTC. Protein sequence: CASSVAGLAGEHEQFF. The chain couples TRBV9 to TRBJ2-1, with TRBD2 matching 13 bases. Germline V gene sequence: CDR1 SGDLS, CDR2 YYNGEE. Germline trimming cut 0 bases from V and 8 bases from J; bases unmatched to any gene: 5. The CDR3 is made up of 16 amino acids. The variable domain in full, completed from reference TRBV9 and TRBJ2-1, reads DSGVTQTPKHLITATGQRVTLRCSPRSGDLSVYWYQQSLDQGLQFLIQYYNGEERAKGNILERFSAQQFPDLHSELNLSSLELGDSALYFCASSVAGLAGEHEQFFGPGTRLTVL.

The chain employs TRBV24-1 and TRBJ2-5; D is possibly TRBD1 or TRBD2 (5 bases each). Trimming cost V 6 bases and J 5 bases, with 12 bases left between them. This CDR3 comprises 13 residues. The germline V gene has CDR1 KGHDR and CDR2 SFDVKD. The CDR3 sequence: CATSRRGRETQYF. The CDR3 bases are TGTGCCACCAGTCGTCGGGGACGGGAGACCCAGTACTTC.

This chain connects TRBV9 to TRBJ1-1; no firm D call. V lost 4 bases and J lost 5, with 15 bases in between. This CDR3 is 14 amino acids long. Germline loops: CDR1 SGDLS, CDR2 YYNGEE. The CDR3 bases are TGTGCCAGCAGCTTTACACCCGCGGTGACTGAAGCTTTCTTT. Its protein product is CASSFTPAVTEAFF. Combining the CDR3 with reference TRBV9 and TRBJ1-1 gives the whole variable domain DSGVTQTPKHLITATGQRVTLRCSPRSGDLSVYWYQQSLDQGLQFLIQYYNGEERAKGNILERFSAQQFPDLHSELNLSSLELGDSALYFCASSFTPAVTEAFFGQGTRLTVV.

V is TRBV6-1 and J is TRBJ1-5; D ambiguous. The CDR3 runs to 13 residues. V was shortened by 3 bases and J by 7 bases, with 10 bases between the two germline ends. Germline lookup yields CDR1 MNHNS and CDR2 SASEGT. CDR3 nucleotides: TGTGCCAGCAGTGATGACTTGAGGCAGCCCCAGCATTTT. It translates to CASSDDLRQPQHF.

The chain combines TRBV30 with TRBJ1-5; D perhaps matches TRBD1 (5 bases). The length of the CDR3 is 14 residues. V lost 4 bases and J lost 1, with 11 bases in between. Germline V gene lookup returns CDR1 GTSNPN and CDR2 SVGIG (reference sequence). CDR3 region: CAWKGLGSNQPQHF. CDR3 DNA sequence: TGTGCCTGGAAGGGACTCGGGAGCAATCAGCCCCAGCATTTT. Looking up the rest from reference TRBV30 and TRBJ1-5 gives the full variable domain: SQTIHQWPATLVQPVGSPLSLECTVEGTSNPNLYWYRQAAGRGLQLLFYSVGIGQISSEVPQNLSASRPQDRQFILSSKKLLLSDSGFYLCAWKGLGSNQPQHFGDGTRLSIL.

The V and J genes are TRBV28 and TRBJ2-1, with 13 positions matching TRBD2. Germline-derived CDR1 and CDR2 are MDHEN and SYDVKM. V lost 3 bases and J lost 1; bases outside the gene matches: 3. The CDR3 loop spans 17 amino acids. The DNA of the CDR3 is TGTGCCAGCAGTTTTGGACTAGCGGGAGTATCCTACAATGAGCAGTTCTTC. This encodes CASSFGLAGVSYNEQFF.

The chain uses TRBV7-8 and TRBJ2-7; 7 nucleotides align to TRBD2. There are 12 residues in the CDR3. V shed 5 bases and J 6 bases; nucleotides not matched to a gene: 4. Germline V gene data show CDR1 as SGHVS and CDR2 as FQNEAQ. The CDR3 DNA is TGTGCCAGCAGCCGGACTAGTTCCGAGCAGTACTTC. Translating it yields CASSRTSSEQYF.